Listed below are T cell receptor beta chains from one sample, sequenced in a study of blood T cells in healthy people across ages. One entry per CDR3 protein, called by TCRdb with MiXCR from the 5' RACE reads. The data contain about a million distinct CDR3 sequences, around two fifths of them singletons. Material for sequencing was blood. The receptors shown here come from a man aged 18 to 30 in good health. Both conserved end residues are part of each CDR3. The D gene is left open where the match is weak. Clone size, where shown, is once, few, many, or a class for clones that have expanded.

d_call,v_call,clone_size,j_call,cdr3_nt,cdr3_aa
.,TRBV12-3/TRBV12-4,.,TRBJ1-6,TGTGCCAGCAGTCCGCCCATGGGTAATATCAATTCACCCCTCCACTTT,CASSPPMGNINSPLHF
.,TRBV5-1,once,TRBJ1-2,TGCGCCAGCAGCACCTCTGGCGTCCAAGCTAACTATGGCTACACCTTC,CASSTSGVQANYGYTF
.,TRBV25-1,once,TRBJ1-2,TGTGCCAGCAGTGAAGCCCCCGGGGCCCCTTATGGCTACACCTTC,CASSEAPGAPYGYTF
.,TRBV7-8,few,TRBJ1-2,TGTGCCAGCAGCCCCGGGACAAGGGGGAATGGCTACACCTTC,CASSPGTRGNGYTF
.,TRBV13,many,TRBJ1-2,TGTGCCAGCAGCTTAGCGGCGGGTGATGGCTACACCTTC,CASSLAAGDGYTF
.,TRBV20-1,.,TRBJ1-2,TGCAGTGCTAGGTGGCAGGGAGGCTATGGCTACACCTTC,CSARWQGGYGYTF
.,TRBV2,few,TRBJ1-3,TGTGCCAGCAGTGATCGACGGAGCTCTGGAAACACCATATATTTT,CASSDRRSSGNTIYF
.,TRBV13,.,TRBJ2-1,TGTGCCAGCAGCTTTGGCAGGAGGAACAATGAGCAGTTCTTC,CASSFGRRNNEQFF
TRBD1,TRBV12-3/TRBV12-4,.,TRBJ1-6,TGTGCCAGCAGCCAGAGCGGGACAGGGAATTCACCCCTCCACTTT,CASSQSGTGNSPLHF
TRBD1,TRBV12-3/TRBV12-4,.,TRBJ2-1,TGTGCCAGCAGTTTGGGCCTCCGAGGGGGCAGCTCCTACAATGAGCAGTTCTTC,CASSLGLRGGSSYNEQFF
.,TRBV2,few,TRBJ2-3,TGTGCCAGCAGTGGGGACTCCCCGGACACAGATACGCAGTATTTT,CASSGDSPDTDTQYF
.,TRBV9,.,TRBJ1-2,TGTGCCAGCAGCGTCTACAGAGACTATGGCTACACCTTC,CASSVYRDYGYTF
.,TRBV4-2,.,TRBJ2-1,TGTGCCAGCAGCCAAGGCACAGGGCTCTCCTACAATGAGCAGTTCTTC,CASSQGTGLSYNEQFF
TRBD1,TRBV4-1,many,TRBJ1-5,TGCGCCAGCAGCCTGACAGGGAGTGGGAATCAGCCCCAGCATTTT,CASSLTGSGNQPQHF
TRBD1,TRBV7-6,.,TRBJ2-3,TGTGCCAGCAGCTTAAGGGGGGCAGGGGGCTTTTTAAATACGCAGTATTTT,CASSLRGAGGFLNTQYF
TRBD2,TRBV4-2,.,TRBJ2-1,TGTGCCAGCAGCCAAGATAGCGGGAGGGGGAGTGAGCAGTTCTTC,CASSQDSGRGSEQFF
.,TRBV7-9,.,TRBJ1-1,TGTGCCAGCAGCGGGGGCAGTCTTATGAACACTGAAGCTTTCTTT,CASSGGSLMNTEAFF
.,TRBV29-1,few,TRBJ2-7,TGCAGCGTTGGAGAGGGGCCCTCGGACGAGCAGTACTTC,CSVGEGPSDEQYF
TRBD1,TRBV2,many,TRBJ2-5,TGTGCCAGCAGTGAGGGACAGGGACAAGAGACCCAGTACTTC,CASSEGQGQETQYF
TRBD1,TRBV7-9,.,TRBJ1-1,TGTGCCGGGGACAGCCAATACACTGAAGCTTTCTTT,CAGDSQYTEAFF
TRBD1,TRBV24-1,few,TRBJ1-2,TGTGCCACCCCGGGAGGGGCTGGAAGACAGGGGGCCCGGTATGGCTACACCTTC,CATPGGAGRQGARYGYTF
.,TRBV28,few,TRBJ2-1,TGTGCCAGCAGTTTCCTGCAGGGTGGTGGCAATGAGCAGTTCTTC,CASSFLQGGGNEQFF